The rows below give T cell receptor beta chains drawn from one sample of a study of T cells in Graves' hyperthyroidism and ophthalmopathy. TCRdb redid the calling of the multiplex PCR reads with MiXCR, one entry per CDR3 protein. The table has roughly 700,000 distinct CDR3 sequences, around 15% seen once; the top ten hold 10% to 13%. The sample taken for sequencing was blood. The source of these receptors is a woman between 18 and 29 years old with Graves' hyperthyroidism. Both conserved end residues are part of each CDR3. A D gene is named only where the DNA matches it firmly. Clone size is stated in some rows and not others, as once, few, many or a class when expanded.

clone_size	v_call	j_call	d_call	cdr3_aa	cdr3_nt
NA	TRBV4-1	TRBJ2-3	TRBD2	CASSPRLAGITDTQYF	TGCGCCAGCAGCCCCCGGCTAGCGGGGATCACAGATACGCAGTATTTT
few	TRBV5-1	TRBJ1-4	NA	CASSLGLWRPDEKLFF	TGCGCCAGCAGCTTAGGACTCTGGAGGCCGGATGAAAAACTGTTTTTT
many	TRBV3-1	TRBJ2-6	NA	CASRPTPAGANVLTF	TGTGCCAGCAGACCGACCCCTGCTGGGGCCAACGTCCTGACTTTC
many	TRBV3-1	TRBJ2-1	NA	CASGEYNNEQFF	TGTGCCAGCGGTGAGTACAACAATGAGCAGTTCTTC
few	TRBV27	TRBJ2-1	NA	CASSSDSSSYNEQFF	TGTGCCAGCAGTTCGGACTCGAGCTCCTACAATGAGCAGTTCTTC
many	TRBV2	TRBJ2-5	NA	CASSGGGRQETQYF	TGTGCCAGCTCCGGGGGCGGGAGACAAGAGACCCAGTACTTC
many	TRBV10-3	TRBJ2-7	TRBD2	CAIRQGLAGTYEQYF	TGTGCCATCAGGCAGGGACTAGCGGGAACCTACGAGCAGTACTTC
few	TRBV4-2	TRBJ2-2	TRBD2	CASSQEPGLGNTGELFF	TGTGCCAGCAGCCAGGAGCCGGGACTAGGGAACACCGGGGAGCTGTTTTTT
many	TRBV11-2	TRBJ2-7	TRBD1	CASSVGQASYEQYF	TGTGCCAGCAGCGTGGGACAGGCCTCCTACGAGCAGTACTTC
few	TRBV7-9	TRBJ2-5	NA	CASSLVGGVGETQYF	TGTGCCAGCAGCTTAGTAGGGGGAGTTGGGGAGACCCAGTACTTC
NA	TRBV12-3/TRBV12-4	TRBJ2-2	NA	CASSPASRNAGELFF	TGTGCCAGCAGTCCCGCGAGCAGAAACGCCGGGGAGCTGTTTTTT
many	TRBV9	TRBJ2-2	NA	CASSVQRNTGELFF	TGTGCCAGCAGCGTCCAGCGGAACACCGGGGAGCTGTTTTTT
NA	TRBV27	TRBJ2-5	NA	CASSFQGPPETQYF	TGTGCCAGCAGTTTTCAGGGACCACCGGAGACCCAGTACTTC
many	TRBV11-2	TRBJ2-1	NA	CASSLENRANEQFF	TGTGCCAGCAGCTTAGAGAACAGGGCGAATGAGCAGTTCTTC
NA	TRBV20-1	TRBJ2-1	TRBD2	CSARGSSGNLYNEQFF	TGCAGTGCTAGAGGTAGTAGCGGGAATCTCTACAATGAGCAGTTCTTC
many	TRBV6-1	TRBJ1-1	NA	CASSEDGGLTKAFF	TGTGCCAGCAGTGAAGATGGAGGTTTGACTAAAGCTTTCTTT
many	TRBV28	TRBJ2-7	NA	CASSWTHDYEQYF	TGTGCCAGCAGTTGGACACACGATTACGAGCAGTACTTC
NA	TRBV4-3	TRBJ2-1	TRBD2	CASSQDLLAGELEQFF	TGCGCCAGCAGCCAAGATCTGTTAGCGGGAGAGCTTGAGCAGTTCTTC
NA	TRBV27	TRBJ1-1	NA	CASSSSGTAGLAFF	TGTGCCAGCAGTTCCTCCGGGACGGCCGGGTTGGCTTTCTTT
NA	TRBV7-9	TRBJ2-1	NA	CASSLVHSSYNEQFF	TGTGCCAGCAGCTTAGTACACTCCTCCTACAATGAGCAGTTCTTC
few	TRBV4-3	TRBJ1-1	NA	CASSQVGQGRVRFNTEAFF	TGCGCCAGCAGCCAAGTTGGGCAGGGGAGAGTACGGTTTAACACTGAAGCTTTCTTT
many	TRBV5-1	TRBJ2-3	NA	CASSLVSDTQYF	TGCGCCAGCAGCTTGGTCTCAGATACGCAGTATTTT